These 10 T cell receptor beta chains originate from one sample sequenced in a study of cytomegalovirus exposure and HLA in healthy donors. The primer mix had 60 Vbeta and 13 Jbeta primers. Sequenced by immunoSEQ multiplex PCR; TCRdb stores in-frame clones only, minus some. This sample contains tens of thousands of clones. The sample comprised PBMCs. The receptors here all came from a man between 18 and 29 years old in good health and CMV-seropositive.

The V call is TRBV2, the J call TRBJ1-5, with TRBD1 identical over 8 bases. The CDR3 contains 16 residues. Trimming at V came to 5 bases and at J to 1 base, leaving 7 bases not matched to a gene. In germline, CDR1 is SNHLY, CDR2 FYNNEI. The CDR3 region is CASSSQGARSNQPQHF. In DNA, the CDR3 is TGTGCCAGCAGTTCTCAGGGGGCGAGGAGCAATCAGCCCCAGCATTTT. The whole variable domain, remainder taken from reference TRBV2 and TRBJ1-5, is EPEVTQTPSHQVTQMGQEVILRCVPISNHLYFYWYRQILGQKVEFLVSFYNNEISEKSEIFDDQFSVERPDGSNFTLKIRSTKLEDSAMYFCASSSQGARSNQPQHFGDGTRLSIL.

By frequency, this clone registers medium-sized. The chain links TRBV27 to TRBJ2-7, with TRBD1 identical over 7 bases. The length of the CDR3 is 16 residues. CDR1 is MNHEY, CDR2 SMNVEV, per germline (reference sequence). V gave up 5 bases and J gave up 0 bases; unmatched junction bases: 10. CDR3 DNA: TGTGCCAGCAGTCTCTTCCCAGGGGGAAGCTCCTACGAGCAGTACTTC. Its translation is CASSLFPGGSSYEQYF.

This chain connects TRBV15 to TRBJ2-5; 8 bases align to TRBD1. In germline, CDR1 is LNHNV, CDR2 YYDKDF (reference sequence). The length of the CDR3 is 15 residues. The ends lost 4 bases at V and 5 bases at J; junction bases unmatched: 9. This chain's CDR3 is CATSTRTTGEETQYF. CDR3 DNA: TGTGCCACCAGCACTCGTACGACAGGGGAGGAGACCCAGTACTTC.

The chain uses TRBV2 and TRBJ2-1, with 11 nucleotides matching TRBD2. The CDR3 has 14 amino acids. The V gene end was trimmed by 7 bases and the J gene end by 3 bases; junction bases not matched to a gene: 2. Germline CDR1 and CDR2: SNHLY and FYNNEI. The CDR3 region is CASMLAGGYNEQFF. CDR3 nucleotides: TGTGCCAGCATGCTAGCGGGAGGCTACAATGAGCAGTTCTTC. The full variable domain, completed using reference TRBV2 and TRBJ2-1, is EPEVTQTPSHQVTQMGQEVILRCVPISNHLYFYWYRQILGQKVEFLVSFYNNEISEKSEIFDDQFSVERPDGSNFTLKIRSTKLEDSAMYFCASMLAGGYNEQFFGPGTRLTVL.

CDR3 protein: CASSSGGSAGNTIYF. The CDR3 nucleotides read TGTGCCAGCAGCTCGGGGGGTTCCGCTGGAAACACCATATATTTT. The chain joins TRBV5-4 to TRBJ1-3, with a weak D call TRBD1 (5 bases). The V and J ends lost 3 bases and 2 bases respectively, with 12 bases between them. This CDR3 has 15 residues. The germline CDR1 and CDR2 sequences are SGHNT and YYREEE (reference sequence).

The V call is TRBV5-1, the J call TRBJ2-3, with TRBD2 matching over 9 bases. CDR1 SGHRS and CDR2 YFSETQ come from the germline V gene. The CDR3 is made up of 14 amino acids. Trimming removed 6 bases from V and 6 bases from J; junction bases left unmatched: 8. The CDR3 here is CASNPAGGTDTQYF. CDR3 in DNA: TGCGCCAGCAATCCAGCGGGAGGTACGGATACGCAGTATTTT.

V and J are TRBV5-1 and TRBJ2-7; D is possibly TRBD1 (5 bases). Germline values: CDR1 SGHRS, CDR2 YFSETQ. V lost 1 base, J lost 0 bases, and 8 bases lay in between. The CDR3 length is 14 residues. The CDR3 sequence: CASSLRGISYEQYF. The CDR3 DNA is TGCGCCAGCAGCTTGAGGGGAATCTCCTACGAGCAGTACTTC. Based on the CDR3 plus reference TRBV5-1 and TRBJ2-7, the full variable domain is KAGVTQTPRYLIKTRGQQVTLSCSPISGHRSVSWYQQTPGQGLQFLFEYFSETQRNKGNFPGRFSGRQFSNSRSEMNVSTLELGDSALYLCASSLRGISYEQYFGPGTRLTVT.

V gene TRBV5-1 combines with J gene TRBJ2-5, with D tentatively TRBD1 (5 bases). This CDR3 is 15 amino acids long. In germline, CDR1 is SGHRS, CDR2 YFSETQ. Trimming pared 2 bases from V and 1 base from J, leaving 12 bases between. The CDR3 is CASSFLGHFQETQYF. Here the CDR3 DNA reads TGCGCCAGCAGCTTCCTTGGACACTTCCAAGAGACCCAGTACTTC.

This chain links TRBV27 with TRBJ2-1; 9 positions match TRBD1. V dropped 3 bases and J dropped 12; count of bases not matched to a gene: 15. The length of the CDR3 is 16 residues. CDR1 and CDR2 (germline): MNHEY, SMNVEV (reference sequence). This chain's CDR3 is CASSFSGTGTPGGQFF. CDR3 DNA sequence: TGTGCCAGCAGTTTCTCCGGGACAGGGACCCCGGGTGGGCAGTTCTTC.

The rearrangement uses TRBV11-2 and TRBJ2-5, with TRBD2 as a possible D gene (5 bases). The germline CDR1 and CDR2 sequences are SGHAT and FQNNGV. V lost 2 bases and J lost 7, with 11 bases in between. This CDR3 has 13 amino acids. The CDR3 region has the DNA TGTGCCAGCAGCTTAAGGTCAGAGGGGACCCAGTACTTC. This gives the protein CASSLRSEGTQYF.